The 25 T cell receptor beta chains listed next were all sequenced from one sample in a study of T cells in Graves' hyperthyroidism and ophthalmopathy. What was amplified from RNA transcripts were TCR beta CDR3 regions. A first-round RT-PCR of the TCR CDR3 used the HTBI primer set. MiXCR, applied by TCRdb to the multiplex PCR reads, yields one record per CDR3 protein. The sample shows 370,000 or so distinct CDR3 sequences, around a quarter of them seen only once. Sequencing was carried out using blood. The receptors stem from a man aged 50-59 years with Graves' hyperthyroidism.

The chain has TRBV15 and TRBJ2-3; 13 bases fit TRBD2. The CDR3 totals 16 residues. Unmatched junction bases numbered 3, after V lost 1 base and J lost 5 bases. Germline lookup yields CDR1 LNHNV and CDR2 YYDKDF (reference sequence). The CDR3 sequence is CATSRAGLAGEDTQYF. CDR3 DNA sequence: TGTGCCACCAGCAGAGCCGGACTAGCGGGAGAAGATACGCAGTATTTT.

This chain links TRBV11-2 with TRBJ2-2, with D maybe TRBD1 (6 bases). The CDR3 extends over 15 amino acids. CDR1 and CDR2 (germline): SGHAT, FQNNGV. V lost 5 bases and J lost 5, with 15 bases in between. This CDR3 is CASSPRTERTGELFF. The CDR3 DNA is TGTGCCAGCAGCCCCAGGACAGAGCGGACCGGGGAGCTGTTTTTT.

This clonotype was recorded at least ten times. The genes are TRBV12-3 or TRBV12-4 and TRBJ1-1, with 7 positions matching TRBD1. V gave up 5 bases and J gave up 4 bases; unmatched junction bases: 4. The CDR3 is made up of 13 amino acids. This CDR3 is CASSPGGSTEAFF. The CDR3 coding sequence is TGTGCCAGCAGTCCAGGGGGTAGCACTGAAGCTTTCTTT.

The chain carries TRBV6-9 and TRBJ1-5, with 9 nucleotides matching TRBD1. Germline values: CDR1 MNHGY, CDR2 SVAAGI. After removal of 3 bases from V and 7 bases from J, the junction contained 7 bases not matched to a gene. The CDR3 spans 15 residues. The CDR3 protein is CASSYRTGEVQPQHF. The CDR3 DNA sequence: TGTGCCAGCAGTTACCGGACAGGGGAGGTCCAGCCCCAGCATTTT.

This clonotype came up a few times. The chain employs TRBV6-9 and TRBJ2-7; tentatively, D is TRBD1 (5 bases). Germline V gene data show CDR1 as MNHGY and CDR2 as SVAAGI. This CDR3 region has 15 residues. With 0 bases removed from V and 2 bases from J, the gap between germline ends came to 11 bases. CDR3 in DNA: TGTGCCAGCAGTTATTCGTCAGGGATTACCTACGAGCAGTACTTC. Translating gives CASSYSSGITYEQYF.

There are many counts of this clonotype. The chain has TRBV27 and TRBJ2-1; D gene ambiguous. Trimming cost V 2 bases and J 4 bases, with 9 bases left between them. The CDR3 consists of 14 residues. CDR1 and CDR2 (germline): MNHEY, SMNVEV (reference sequence). CDR3 bases: TGTGCCAGCAGTTTAGAGACTGCTTACAATGAGCAGTTCTTC. Translation gives CASSLETAYNEQFF.

The CDR3 DNA follows: TGCGCCAGCAGCCATGCAGCGGACAGAAGATTCTATGGCTACACCTTC. This translates into CASSHAADRRFYGYTF. V is TRBV5-1 and J is TRBJ1-2, with a tentative D call TRBD1 (6 bases). The germline V gene encodes CDR1 SGHRS and CDR2 YFSETQ. V was shortened by 4 bases and J by 4 bases, with 20 bases between the two germline ends. This CDR3 region has 16 residues.

This clonotype appeared a few times. The chain joins TRBV20-1 to TRBJ1-2; 9 bases align to TRBD1. CDR3 length equals 13 residues. CDR1 is DFQATT, CDR2 SNEGSKA, per germline (reference sequence). Germline trimming cut 6 bases from V and 4 bases from J; bases unmatched to any gene: 6. CDR3 sequence (DNA): TGCAGTGCGGATCGACAGGGGGGCTATGGCTACACCTTC. Translating it yields CSADRQGGYGYTF.

V and J are TRBV9 and TRBJ2-2; D remains ambiguous. V was trimmed by 2 bases and J by 6 bases, leaving 5 bases between them. CDR3 length: 12 residues. Germline CDR1 is SGDLS and CDR2 is YYNGEE. The CDR3 sequence is CASSVGPGELFF. Here the CDR3 DNA reads TGTGCCAGCAGCGTCGGACCCGGGGAGCTGTTTTTT.

This clonotype was recorded at least ten times. The J gene is TRBJ1-1, the V gene TRBV12-3 or TRBV12-4; D remains ambiguous. The CDR3 length is 11 residues. Deletions cut 1 base from V and 5 bases from J, with 2 bases between. Written as DNA, the CDR3 is TGTGCCAGCAGTTTAGGGACTGAAGCTTTCTTT. Protein product: CASSLGTEAFF.

This clonotype occurred a few times. The rearrangement joins TRBV12-3 or TRBV12-4 to TRBJ2-7, with D tentatively TRBD1 (5 bases). Trimming removed 5 bases from V and 3 bases from J, with 20 bases in between. The CDR3 runs to 16 residues. The CDR3 sequence: CASSALKGREVYEQYF. In DNA, the CDR3 is TGTGCCAGCAGTGCCCTCAAGGGGCGTGAGGTCTACGAGCAGTACTTC.

CDR3 in DNA: TGTGCTAGTGGTATCGGGACTGGCAGCTCCTACAATGAGCAGTTCTTC. Translating gives CASGIGTGSSYNEQFF. The gene calls are TRBV12-5 and TRBJ2-1; TRBD2 is a possible D gene (6 bases). Trimming removed 5 bases from V and 0 bases from J, with 14 bases in between. This CDR3 contains 16 residues. CDR1 and CDR2 from the germline V gene are LGHNT and FRNRAP.

The V gene is TRBV30, the J gene TRBJ2-3, with 7 bases identical to TRBD2. The CDR3 is made up of 14 amino acids. J lost 4 bases, V lost 5 bases, and 9 bases had no gene match. Germline V CDR1 and CDR2: GTSNPN, SVGIG (reference sequence). DNA of the CDR3: TGTGCCTGGGGGGGGGGTGGTGCGGCAGATACGCAGTATTTT. Residues: CAWGGGGAADTQYF.

The chain is built from TRBV30 and TRBJ2-1; D may be TRBD2 (7 bases). Germline assignment: CDR1 GTSNPN and CDR2 SVGIG (reference sequence). The CDR3 spans 14 residues. Trimming shortened V by 5 bases and J by 0 bases, and 11 bases separated the two germline ends. The CDR3 coding sequence is TGTGCCTGGGGGGGCGGGAGCTCCTACAATGAGCAGTTCTTC. Protein sequence: CAWGGGSSYNEQFF.

In this sample, this clonotype turned up a few times. V is TRBV5-1 and J is TRBJ2-1; 7 bases align to TRBD2. This CDR3 has 14 amino acids. Losses at the gene ends were 5 bases for V and 3 bases for J; bases not matched to a gene: 5. Looked up from germline, CDR1 is SGHRS and CDR2 is YFSETQ. The CDR3 loop reads CASRGRENYNEQFF. The CDR3 DNA reads TGCGCCAGCAGGGGGAGGGAGAACTACAATGAGCAGTTCTTC. Variable domain in full (rest from reference TRBV5-1 and TRBJ2-1): KAGVTQTPRYLIKTRGQQVTLSCSPISGHRSVSWYQQTPGQGLQFLFEYFSETQRNKGNFPGRFSGRQFSNSRSEMNVSTLELGDSALYLCASRGRENYNEQFFGPGTRLTVL.

This sequence joins TRBV3-1 and TRBJ2-1; either TRBD1 or TRBD2 may fit D (5 bases each). Trimming stripped 5 bases from V and 2 bases from J, with 10 bases between. The germline V gene has CDR1 LGHDT and CDR2 YNNKEL (reference sequence). The CDR3 spans 14 residues. The CDR3 sequence: CASSWGSPYNEQFF. The CDR3 nucleotides are TGTGCCAGCAGCTGGGGGTCGCCCTACAATGAGCAGTTCTTC.

This clonotype was detected only a few times. The rearrangement uses TRBV12-3 or TRBV12-4 and TRBJ2-3, with 9 bases identical to TRBD1. There are 15 residues in the CDR3. Unmatched junction bases numbered 5, after V lost 3 bases and J lost 4 bases. CDR3 bases: TGTGCCAGCAGTTTGTACAGGGGGCGAGCAGATACGCAGTATTTT. Translation: CASSLYRGRADTQYF.

Notes on this clonotype: A read error may explain this, as a much larger clone is one base away. No conserved phenylalanine or tryptophan ends this CDR3, so it is likely a read error. The rearrangement uses TRBV12-3 or TRBV12-4 and TRBJ2-7; D tentatively reads TRBD1 or TRBD2 (5 bases each). V lost 5 bases, J lost 6 bases, and 8 bases lay in between. CDR3 length: 11 residues. CDR3 DNA: TGTGCCAGCAGTGGGGGACCCGAGCAGTACCTC. Translated, it gives CASSGGPEQYL.

About this clonotype: Relative to the germline gene, one junction end is altered; a read error may explain this. The chain couples TRBV7-2 to TRBJ2-5; 10 nucleotides line up with TRBD2. CDR1 SGHTA and CDR2 FQGNSA come from the germline V gene. There are 15 residues in the CDR3. The DNA of the CDR3 is TGCGCCAGCACCAGACTAGCGGGTTTCCAAGAGACCCAGTACTTC. This encodes CASTRLAGFQETQYF.

The rearrangement uses TRBV3-1 and TRBJ1-2; D is unresolved. The germline V gene encodes CDR1 LGHDT and CDR2 YNNKEL (reference sequence). V was pared by 3 bases and J by 8 bases, with 16 bases between. There are 14 residues in the CDR3. The DNA of the CDR3 is TGTGCCAGCAGCCAGCCGGGCAGCAAAAGGGGCTACACCTTC. Translating gives CASSQPGSKRGYTF.

This clonotype has only a few counts. The chain recombines TRBV6-5 with TRBJ2-7; D is possibly TRBD2 (6 bases). From germline, CDR1 is MNHEY and CDR2 SVGAGI. Trimming shortened V by 2 bases and J by 3 bases, and 14 bases separated the two germline ends. The CDR3 loop spans 15 amino acids. The CDR3 DNA follows: TGTGCCAGCAGTTACGGCCGGGACTCCAACTACGAGCAGTACTTC. It translates to CASSYGRDSNYEQYF.

This clonotype has only a few counts. The chain combines TRBV20-1 with TRBJ2-2, with 7 bases fitting TRBD2. Germline V lookup: CDR1 DFQATT, CDR2 SNEGSKA (reference sequence). The CDR3 is 15 amino acids. V shed 2 bases, J shed 7 bases, and the junction held 10 bases outside the gene matches. Written as DNA, the CDR3 is TGCAGTGCTAGATCGGGGCGGGAGAGAGGCGGGGAGCTGTTTTTT. It codes for CSARSGRERGGELFF.

This chain joins TRBV12-3 or TRBV12-4 and TRBJ2-1; no clear D gene. The CDR3 covers 14 residues. With 6 bases removed from V and 3 bases from J, the gap between germline ends came to 12 bases. CDR3 DNA sequence: TGTGCCAGCAGCCCCCCCCCACTCTACAATGAGCAGTTCTTC. Protein: CASSPPPLYNEQFF.

The chain combines TRBV28 with TRBJ2-6; D remains unclear. CDR1 and CDR2 (germline): MDHEN, SYDVKM. The CDR3 is 15 residues long. With 3 bases removed from V and 4 bases from J, the gap between germline ends came to 10 bases. The CDR3 bases are TGTGCCAGCAGTTTTCCGAGATCAGGGGCCAACGTCCTGACTTTC. Translation gives CASSFPRSGANVLTF.

This clonotype was counted only a few times. The chain combines TRBV5-1 with TRBJ2-7, with 8 bases identical to TRBD1. The CDR3 runs 15 residues. With V trimmed by 1 base and J by 2 bases, 5 bases remained unmatched. The V gene's germline CDR1 is SGHRS and CDR2 YFSETQ. CDR3 nucleotides: TGCGCCAGCAGCTTGAGGTCACAGGGGGCCTACGAGCAGTACTTC. Translated: CASSLRSQGAYEQYF.